This entry describes one T cell receptor beta chain. Its antigen has not been determined. Nothing much larger sits one base from this clone, and base qualities are not available. This entry belongs to a study of shared clonotypes between healthy human individuals (dated by TCRdb to between 2020 and 2021). Turning to the overall study: A couple of women and a few men aged 18 to 49 years were included in the cohort. Per donor, leukapheresis produced somewhere between about 0.85 and 8.9 billion PBMCs. To estimate repertoire size and how much clonotype sharing occurs between individuals, the study deeply sequenced the blood TCR repertoires of roughly 5 healthy adults. For each donor, CD4 naive and CD4 memory were each given three plates, CD8 naive was given two plates, and CD8 memory was given one plate. To increase sequencing depth and limit assay-specific biases, different laboratories used diverse techniques to prepare libraries and sequence TCR repertoires. Results the study describes overall, beyond this receptor: Sampling was limited to blood, and TCR repertoires in tissue likely differ from TCR repertoires in blood. Compared with non-shared clonotypes, clonotypes shared by all four sorted-subset donors had higher generation probabilities. Because the study included only a small number of donors, the genetic and exposure-history diversity represented was limited. Based on pairwise subsampling, the degree of clonotype sharing among donors was expected to be affected by sequencing depth. Incomplete sequencing was indicated by rarefaction of sorted-subset datasets, despite the large sequencing depth. Sharing across four donors was observed for around 5% of naive CD4, around 3.5% of naive CD8, 2% to 2.5% of memory CD4, and roughly 0.4% of memory CD8 clonotypes. Naive subsets generally had larger estimated clonotype richness than memory subsets.

The CDR3 measures 13 amino acids from cysteine to phenylalanine. Only the CDR3 portion is preserved as DNA: 39 bases, with reading frame beginning at the first base. Sequences KGHSH (CDR1) and LQKENI (CDR2) are obtained from the germline V gene. Trimmed from V: 10 bases; trimmed from J: 2 bases; junction bases lacking a gene match: 8. The donors were healthy, HIV-negative adults who had no recently reported acute infections or vaccinations. Only Caucasian adults living in Nashville, Tennessee, USA were represented among the donors. Magnetic negative selection was used to enrich CD4+ T cells, after which naive cells were positively selected on CD45RA and the negative fraction became the memory subset. Blood was collected by leukapheresis, and PBMCs were isolated by Ficoll-Histopaque density gradient centrifugation and then cryopreserved in liquid nitrogen vapor phase. Analytical flow cytometry was used to check the purity and quantity of every magnetically sorted T cell population. Genomic DNA was isolated from each sorted fraction and quantified by UV absorbance on a Nanodrop 2000c.

TCR CDR3 regions were amplified from genomic DNA by multiplex PCR using the deep immunoSEQ assay. Extracted genomic DNA from each cell subset was spread evenly across all wells of several immunoSEQ 96-well plates, with each plate serving as a replicate. For sorted subsets, each replicate PCR was loaded with 200 ng genomic DNA, equivalent to 30,000 or so T cell genomes. Purified libraries were quantified with a Qubit 3.0 fluorometer, sized on a Bioanalyzer 2100, and re-quantified with the KAPA Library Quantification kit. Each immunoSEQ 96-well plate was sequenced on its own single-read 150-cycle Illumina NextSeq 550 flow cell. Per the authors' processing: Because the immunoSEQ output included only junctional sequences and no quality scores, the filtering could not be the same as the filtering used for full-length reads. Sequences were annotated with PyIR, a Python wrapper for IgBLAST v1.9, and V/J genes and CDR3 were assigned using IMGT germline references. Reads were removed for weak V/J assignments (E-value above 1e-6), missing CDR3, stop codons, out-of-frame junctions, or ambiguous translated residues. V3J clonotypes were defined by identical inferred V gene, J gene, and CDR3 amino acid sequence. The percentage overlap between two repertoires was calculated by dividing the number of shared unique clonotypes by the size of the smaller repertoire. RTK rarefaction, the Chao1 estimator, and Recon v2.1 estimates of unobserved clonotypes were used to assess repertoire richness. OLGA was used to compute generation probabilities for all TCRbeta clonotypes that the gDNA method yielded from a few donors. The clones in this table, taken by TCRdb from immuneACCESS, are in-frame only. Not every clone is retained; where verified, under half of the shortfall comes from an unresolved V gene, and the cause of the rest is unknown. From that table come the V and J calls and clone size; the DNA was used to work out D and trimming. The sample data list over 850,000 clones, and about 84% of these were observed just once. The leading ten clones occupy 0.5% to 0.6% of the sample.

The receptor comes from a young man in good health. Some clones in this sample may be carry-over from other donors' samples. The rearranged chain carries TRBV18 and TRBJ2-7; TRBD1 fits 7 bases in the junction. The specimen sequenced was memory CD4+ T cells from PBMCs. The cell subset or site label here, explained by the study, means: CD45RA-negative fraction. In nucleotide form, the sequence is TGTGCCACCAAAGGGGGCAGGGCCTACGAGCAGTACTTC. Translated, it gives CATKGGRAYEQYF.